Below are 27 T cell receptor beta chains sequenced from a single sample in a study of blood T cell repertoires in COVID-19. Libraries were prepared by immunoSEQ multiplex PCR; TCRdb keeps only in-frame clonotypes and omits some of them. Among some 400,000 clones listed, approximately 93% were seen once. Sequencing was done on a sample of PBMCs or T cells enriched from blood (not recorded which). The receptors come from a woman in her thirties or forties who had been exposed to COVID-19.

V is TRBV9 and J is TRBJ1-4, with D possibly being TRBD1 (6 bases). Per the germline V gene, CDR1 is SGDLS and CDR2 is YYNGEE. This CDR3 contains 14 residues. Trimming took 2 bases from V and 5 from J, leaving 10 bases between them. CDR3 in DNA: TGTGCCAGCAGCGTCGGACAGAACAATGAAAAACTGTTTTTT. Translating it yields CASSVGQNNEKLFF.

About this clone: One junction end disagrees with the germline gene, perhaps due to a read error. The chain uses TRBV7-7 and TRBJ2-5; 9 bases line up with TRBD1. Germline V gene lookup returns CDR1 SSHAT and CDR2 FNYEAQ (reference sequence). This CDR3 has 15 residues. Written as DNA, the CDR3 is TGTGCTAGCAGCTTATCTGGACAGGGGACGGAGACCCAGTACTTC. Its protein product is CASSLSGQGTETQYF. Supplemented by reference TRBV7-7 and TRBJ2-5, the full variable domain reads GAGVSQSPRYKVTKRGQDVTLRCDPISSHATLYWYQQALGQGPEFLTYFNYEAQPDKSGLPSDRFSAERPEGSISTLTIQRTEQRDSAMYRCASSLSGQGTETQYFGPGTRLLVL.

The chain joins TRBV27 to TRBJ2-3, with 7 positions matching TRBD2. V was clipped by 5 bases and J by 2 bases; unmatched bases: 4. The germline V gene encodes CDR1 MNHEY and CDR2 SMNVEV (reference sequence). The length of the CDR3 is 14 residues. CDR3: CASSPRLATDTQYF. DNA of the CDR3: TGTGCCAGCAGTCCTAGACTAGCCACAGATACGCAGTATTTT.

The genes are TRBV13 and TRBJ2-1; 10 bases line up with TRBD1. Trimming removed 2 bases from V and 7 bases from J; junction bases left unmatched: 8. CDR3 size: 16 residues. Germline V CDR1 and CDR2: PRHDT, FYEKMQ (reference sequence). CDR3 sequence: CASSLTGQGPLNEQFF. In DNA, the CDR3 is TGTGCCAGCAGCTTAACGGGACAGGGGCCTCTTAATGAGCAGTTCTTC.

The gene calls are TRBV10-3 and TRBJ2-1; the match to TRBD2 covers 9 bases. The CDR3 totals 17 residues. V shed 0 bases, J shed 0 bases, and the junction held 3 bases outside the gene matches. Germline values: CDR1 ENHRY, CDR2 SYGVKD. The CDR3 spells CAISESASGDSYNEQFF. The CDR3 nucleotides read TGTGCCATCAGTGAGTCGGCTAGCGGGGACTCCTACAATGAGCAGTTCTTC.

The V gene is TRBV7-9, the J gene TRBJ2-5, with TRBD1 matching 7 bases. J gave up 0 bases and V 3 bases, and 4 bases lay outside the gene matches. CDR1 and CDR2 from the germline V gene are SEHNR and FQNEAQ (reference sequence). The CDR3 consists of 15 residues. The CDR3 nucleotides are TGTGCCAGCAGCTTGGGACAGTCGAACCAAGAGACCCAGTACTTC. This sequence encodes CASSLGQSNQETQYF.

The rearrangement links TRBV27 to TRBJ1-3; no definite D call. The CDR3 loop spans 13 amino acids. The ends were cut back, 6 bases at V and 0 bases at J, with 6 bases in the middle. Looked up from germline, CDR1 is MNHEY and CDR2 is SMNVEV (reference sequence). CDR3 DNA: TGTGCCAGCAGGCAACACTCTGGAAACACCATATATTTT. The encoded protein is CASRQHSGNTIYF.

The CDR3 here is CASSVGREQPQHF. CDR3 nucleotide sequence: TGTGCCAGCAGTGTAGGGAGGGAACAGCCCCAGCATTTT. The chain is built from TRBV6-4 and TRBJ1-5, with unresolved D. In germline, CDR1 is MRHNA, CDR2 SNTAGT. Trimming stripped 4 bases from V and 7 bases from J, with 11 bases between. The CDR3 spans 13 residues.

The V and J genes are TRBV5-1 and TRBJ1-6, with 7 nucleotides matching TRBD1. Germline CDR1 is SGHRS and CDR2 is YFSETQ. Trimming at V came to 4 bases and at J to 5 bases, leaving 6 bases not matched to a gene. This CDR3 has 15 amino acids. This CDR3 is CASSGRGLDNSPLHF. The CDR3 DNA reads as TGCGCCAGCAGCGGAAGGGGGCTTGATAATTCACCCCTCCACTTT.

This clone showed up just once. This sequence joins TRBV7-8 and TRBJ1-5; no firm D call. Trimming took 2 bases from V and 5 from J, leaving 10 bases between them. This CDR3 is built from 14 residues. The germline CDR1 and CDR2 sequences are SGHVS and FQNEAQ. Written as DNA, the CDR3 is TGTGCCAGCAGCTTAAAAGGCGACTATCAGCCCCAGCATTTT. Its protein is CASSLKGDYQPQHF.

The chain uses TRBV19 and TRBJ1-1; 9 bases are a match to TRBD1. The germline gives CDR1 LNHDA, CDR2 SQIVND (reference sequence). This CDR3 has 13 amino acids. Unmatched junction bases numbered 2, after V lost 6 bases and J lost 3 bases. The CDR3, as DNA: TGTGCCAGTAGGACAGGGGGGTACACTGAAGCTTTCTTT. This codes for CASRTGGYTEAFF. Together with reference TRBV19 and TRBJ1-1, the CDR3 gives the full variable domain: DGGITQSPKYLFRKEGQNVTLSCEQNLNHDAMYWYRQDPGQGLRLIYYSQIVNDFQKGDIAEGYSVSREKKESFPLTVTSAQKNPTAFYLCASRTGGYTEAFFGQGTRLTVV.

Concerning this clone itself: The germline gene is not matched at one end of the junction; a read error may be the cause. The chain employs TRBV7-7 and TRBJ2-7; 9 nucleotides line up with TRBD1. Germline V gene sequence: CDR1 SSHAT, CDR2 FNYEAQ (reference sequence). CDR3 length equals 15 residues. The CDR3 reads CASSLEQGAPYEQYF. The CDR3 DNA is TGTGCTAGCAGCTTAGAACAGGGGGCCCCCTACGAGCAGTACTTC.

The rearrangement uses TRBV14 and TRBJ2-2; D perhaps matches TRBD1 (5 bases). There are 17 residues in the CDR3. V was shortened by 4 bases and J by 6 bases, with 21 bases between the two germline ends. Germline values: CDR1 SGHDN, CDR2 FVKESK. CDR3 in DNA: TGTGCCAGCAGCCCTGGGGCCCGACAAAGGGTTGCCGGGGAGCTGTTTTTT. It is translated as CASSPGARQRVAGELFF.

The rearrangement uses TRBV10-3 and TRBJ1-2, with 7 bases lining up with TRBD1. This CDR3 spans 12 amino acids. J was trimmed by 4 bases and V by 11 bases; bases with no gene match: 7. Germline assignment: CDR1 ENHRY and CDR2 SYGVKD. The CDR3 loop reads CAASGGPYGYTF. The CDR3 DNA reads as TGTGCCGCCTCAGGGGGACCCTATGGCTACACCTTC.

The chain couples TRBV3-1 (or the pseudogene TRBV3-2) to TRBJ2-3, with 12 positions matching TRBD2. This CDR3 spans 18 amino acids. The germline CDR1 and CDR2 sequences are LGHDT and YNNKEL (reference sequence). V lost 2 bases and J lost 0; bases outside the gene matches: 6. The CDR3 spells CASSQPGLAGYSTDTQYF. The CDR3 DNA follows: TGTGCCAGCAGCCAACCCGGACTAGCGGGGTATAGCACAGATACGCAGTATTTT.

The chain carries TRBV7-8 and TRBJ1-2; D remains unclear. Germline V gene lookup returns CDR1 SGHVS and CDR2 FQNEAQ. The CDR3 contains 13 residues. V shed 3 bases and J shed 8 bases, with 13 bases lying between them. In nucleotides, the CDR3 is TGTGCCAGCAGCTTCAATCGGGGAACGGGCTACACCTTC. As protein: CASSFNRGTGYTF.

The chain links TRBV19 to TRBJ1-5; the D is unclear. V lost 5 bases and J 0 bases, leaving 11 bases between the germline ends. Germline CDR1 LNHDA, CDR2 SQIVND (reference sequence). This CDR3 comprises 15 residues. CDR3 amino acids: CASSPREHSNQPQHF. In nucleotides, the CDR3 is TGTGCCAGTAGTCCCCGGGAACATAGCAATCAGCCCCAGCATTTT.

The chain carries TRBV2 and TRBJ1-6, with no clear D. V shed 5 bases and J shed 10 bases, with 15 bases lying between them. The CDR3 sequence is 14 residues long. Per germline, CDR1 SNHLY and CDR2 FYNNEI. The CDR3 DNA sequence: TGTGCCAGCAGTACTACCGGGAATGGATCACCCCTCCACTTT. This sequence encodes CASSTTGNGSPLHF.

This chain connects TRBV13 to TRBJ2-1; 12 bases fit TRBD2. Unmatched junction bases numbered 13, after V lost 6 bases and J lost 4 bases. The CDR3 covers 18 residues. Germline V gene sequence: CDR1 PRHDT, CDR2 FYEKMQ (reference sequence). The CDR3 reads CASRRYGASGRGYNEQFF. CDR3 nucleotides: TGTGCCAGCAGGCGCTACGGGGCTAGCGGGAGGGGATACAATGAGCAGTTCTTC.

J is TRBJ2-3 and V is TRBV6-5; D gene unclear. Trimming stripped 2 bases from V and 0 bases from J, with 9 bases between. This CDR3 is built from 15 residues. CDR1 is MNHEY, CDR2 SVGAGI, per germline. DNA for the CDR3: TGTGCCAGCAGTTACGTAGGCGGCAGCACAGATACGCAGTATTTT. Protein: CASSYVGGSTDTQYF.

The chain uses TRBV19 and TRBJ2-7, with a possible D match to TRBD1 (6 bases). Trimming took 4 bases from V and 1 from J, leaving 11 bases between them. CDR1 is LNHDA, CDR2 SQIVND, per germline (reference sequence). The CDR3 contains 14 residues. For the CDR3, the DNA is TGTGCCAGTAGTACAGGGGTTTCGTCCTACGAGCAGTACTTC. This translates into CASSTGVSSYEQYF.

CDR3 bases: TGCGCCAGCAGCACAGGGGAAGGTTTGGCTAATGAAAAACTGTTTTTT. Residues: CASSTGEGLANEKLFF. The gene calls are TRBV5-1 and TRBJ1-4, with 7 bases fitting TRBD1. Losses at the gene ends were 4 bases for V and 3 bases for J; bases not matched to a gene: 9. Germline V CDR1 and CDR2: SGHRS, YFSETQ. The CDR3 runs to 16 residues.

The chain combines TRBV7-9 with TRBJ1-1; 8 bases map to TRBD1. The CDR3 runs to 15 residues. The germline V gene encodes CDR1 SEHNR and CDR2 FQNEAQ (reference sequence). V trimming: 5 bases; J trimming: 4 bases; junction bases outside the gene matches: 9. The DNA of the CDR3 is TGTGCCAGCAGCCCTTGGACAGGGCTAGGCACTGAAGCTTTCTTT. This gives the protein CASSPWTGLGTEAFF.

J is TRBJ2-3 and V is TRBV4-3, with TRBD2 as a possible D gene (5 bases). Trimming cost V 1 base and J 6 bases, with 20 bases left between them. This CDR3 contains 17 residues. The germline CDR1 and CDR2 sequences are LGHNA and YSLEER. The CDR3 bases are TGCGCCAGCAGCCAAGTACCCAAAAGGGAGCCTCGGGATACGCAGTATTTT. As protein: CASSQVPKREPRDTQYF.

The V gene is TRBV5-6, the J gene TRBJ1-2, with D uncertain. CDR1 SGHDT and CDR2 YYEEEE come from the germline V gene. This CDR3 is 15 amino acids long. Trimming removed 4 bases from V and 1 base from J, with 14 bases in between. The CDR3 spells CASSQTLTFNYGYTF. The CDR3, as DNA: TGTGCCAGCAGCCAAACCTTGACATTTAACTATGGCTACACCTTC.

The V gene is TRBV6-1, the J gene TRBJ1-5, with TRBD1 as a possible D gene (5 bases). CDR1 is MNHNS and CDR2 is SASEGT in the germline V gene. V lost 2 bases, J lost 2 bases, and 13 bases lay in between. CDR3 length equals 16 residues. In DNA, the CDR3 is TGTGCCAGCAGTGAAATGTCGGGGGAGGGCAATCAGCCCCAGCATTTT. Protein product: CASSEMSGEGNQPQHF.

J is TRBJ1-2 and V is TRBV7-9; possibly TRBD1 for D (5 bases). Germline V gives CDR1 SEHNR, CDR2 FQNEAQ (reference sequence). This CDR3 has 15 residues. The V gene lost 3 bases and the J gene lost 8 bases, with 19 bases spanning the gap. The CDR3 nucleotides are TGTGCCAGCAGCTTGGGACTTTCACACGAGGGGGGCTACACCTTC. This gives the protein CASSLGLSHEGGYTF.